This record covers a single T cell receptor beta chain. Sequenced by immunoSEQ multiplex PCR; TCRdb stores in-frame clones only, minus some. This table holds around 29,000 clones, 85% to 95% found once. The sample originates from a study of T cell changes during pregnancy in multiple sclerosis. The germline V gene has CDR1 MNHEY and CDR2 SVGAGI. The CDR3 length is 14 residues. V shed 7 bases and J shed 4 bases, with 16 bases lying between them. This TCR derives from a female donor with multiple sclerosis, enrolled in a pregnancy study. The chain is built from TRBV6-5 and TRBJ2-5; TRBD2 is a possible D gene (6 bases). Sequenced here: CD4+ T cells from peripheral blood mononuclear cells, sampled in the first trimester of pregnancy. In DNA form, the CDR3 reads TGTGCCAGCACTCAGTCGACCGGGGGAGAGACCCAGTACTTC. Its translation: CASTQSTGGETQYF.